This TCR beta chain was recovered during a study of blood T cell repertoires in COVID-19. The method was immunoSEQ multiplex PCR; TCRdb's version includes in-frame clones alone and lacks a portion of them. Of roughly 140,000 clones listed, 75% to 90% are singletons. This clone turned up a few times. Trimming took off 1 base at V and 5 bases at J, with 8 bases between the two ends. From germline, CDR1 is LGHDT and CDR2 YNNKEL (reference sequence). This CDR3 is built from 14 residues. Participant-reported clinical history was the basis for cohort assignment. Before being deemed recovered, Cohort 3 donors had two negative PCRs, clearance, or symptom resolution.

J is TRBJ2-2 and V is TRBV3-1 (or the pseudogene TRBV3-2); D may be TRBD2 (5 bases). Sequenced: PBMCs or T cells enriched from blood (not recorded which). The clonotype was recovered from a man aged 55 to 69 who had recovered from COVID-19. DNA of the CDR3: TGTGCCAGCAGCCAAGGGGAGACGACCGGGGAGCTGTTTTTT. It translates to CASSQGETTGELFF.